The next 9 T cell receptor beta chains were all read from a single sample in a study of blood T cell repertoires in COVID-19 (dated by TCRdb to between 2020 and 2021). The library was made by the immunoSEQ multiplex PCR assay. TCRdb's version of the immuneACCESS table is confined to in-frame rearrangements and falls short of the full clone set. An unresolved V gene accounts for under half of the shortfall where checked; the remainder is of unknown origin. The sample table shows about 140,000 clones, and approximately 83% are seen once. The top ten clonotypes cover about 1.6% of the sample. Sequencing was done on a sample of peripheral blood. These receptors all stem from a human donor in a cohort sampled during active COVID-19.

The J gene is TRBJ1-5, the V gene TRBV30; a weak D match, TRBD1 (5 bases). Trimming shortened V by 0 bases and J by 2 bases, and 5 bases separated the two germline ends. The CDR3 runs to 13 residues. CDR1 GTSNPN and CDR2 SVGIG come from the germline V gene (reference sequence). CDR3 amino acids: CAWSVGRNQPQHF. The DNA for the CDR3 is TGTGCCTGGAGTGTGGGGCGCAATCAGCCCCAGCATTTT.

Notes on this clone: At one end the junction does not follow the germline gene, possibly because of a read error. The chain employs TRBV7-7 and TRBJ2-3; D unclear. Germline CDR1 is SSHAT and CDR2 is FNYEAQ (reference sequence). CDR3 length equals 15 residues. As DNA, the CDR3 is TGTGCTAGCAGCTCCGGCCTAGGTGGGACAGATACGCAGTATTTT. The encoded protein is CASSSGLGGTDTQYF.

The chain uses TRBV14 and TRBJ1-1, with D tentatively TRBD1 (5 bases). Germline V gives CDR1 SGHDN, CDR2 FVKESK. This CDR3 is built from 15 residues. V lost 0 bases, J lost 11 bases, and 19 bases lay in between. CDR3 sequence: CASSQDFGATDGAFF. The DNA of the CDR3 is TGTGCCAGCAGCCAAGATTTTGGGGCGACCGATGGGGCTTTCTTT.

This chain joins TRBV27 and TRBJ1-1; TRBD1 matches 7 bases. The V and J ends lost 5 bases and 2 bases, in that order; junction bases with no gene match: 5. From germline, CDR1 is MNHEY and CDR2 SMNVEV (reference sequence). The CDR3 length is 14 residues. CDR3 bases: TGTGCCAGCAGTCCCCGGACAGGAAACACTGAAGCTTTCTTT. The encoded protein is CASSPRTGNTEAFF.

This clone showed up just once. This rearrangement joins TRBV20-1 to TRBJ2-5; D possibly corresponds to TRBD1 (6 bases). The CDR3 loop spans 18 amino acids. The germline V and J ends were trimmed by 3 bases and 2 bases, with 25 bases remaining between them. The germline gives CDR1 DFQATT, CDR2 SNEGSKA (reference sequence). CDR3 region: CSASRPQYRERLQETQYF. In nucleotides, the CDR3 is TGCAGTGCTAGTAGGCCTCAATACAGGGAGAGGCTACAAGAGACCCAGTACTTC.

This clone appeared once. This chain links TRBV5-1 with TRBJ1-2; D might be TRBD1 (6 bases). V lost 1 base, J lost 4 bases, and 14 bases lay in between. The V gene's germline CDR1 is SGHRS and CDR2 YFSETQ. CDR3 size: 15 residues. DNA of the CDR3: TGCGCCAGCAGCTTGAGTGGGGGCGCGAGCTATGGCTACACCTTC. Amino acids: CASSLSGGASYGYTF.

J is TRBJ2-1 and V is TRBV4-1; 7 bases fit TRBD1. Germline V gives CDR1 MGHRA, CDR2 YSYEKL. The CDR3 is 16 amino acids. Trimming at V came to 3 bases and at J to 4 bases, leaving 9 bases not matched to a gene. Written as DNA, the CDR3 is TGCGCCAGCAGCCATGGCCCGGGACAGATTTACAATGAGCAGTTCTTC. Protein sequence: CASSHGPGQIYNEQFF.

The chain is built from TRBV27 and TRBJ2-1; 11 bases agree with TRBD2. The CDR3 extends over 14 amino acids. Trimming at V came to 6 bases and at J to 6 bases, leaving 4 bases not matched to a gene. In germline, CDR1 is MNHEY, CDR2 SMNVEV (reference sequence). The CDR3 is CASRLAGGVNEQFF. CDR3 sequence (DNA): TGTGCCAGCAGATTAGCGGGAGGGGTCAATGAGCAGTTCTTC.

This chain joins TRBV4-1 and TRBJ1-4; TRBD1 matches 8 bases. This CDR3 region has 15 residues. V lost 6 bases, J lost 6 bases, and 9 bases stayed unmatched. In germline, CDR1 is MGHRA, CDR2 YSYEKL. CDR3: CASRPSRTGYEKLFF. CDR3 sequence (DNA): TGCGCCAGCAGACCATCGAGGACAGGGTATGAAAAACTGTTTTTT.